The 4 T cell receptor beta chains below all came from one sample that was sequenced in a study of identical twins. TCRdb fed the 5' RACE reads into MiXCR, producing one record per CDR3 protein. The data hold about 530,000 distinct CDR3 sequences, with roughly 15% observed a single time. These data are also associated with another study on yellow fever vaccine responses in identical twins.

The sequencing input was CD4+ T cells sorted from blood. The receptors come from a woman in her late teens or twenties in good health.

The rearrangement uses TRBV5-1 and TRBJ2-3, with D unclear. V lost 4 bases and J 3 bases, leaving 24 bases between the germline ends. Germline loops: CDR1 SGHRS, CDR2 YFSETQ. The CDR3 is 18 residues long. CDR3 coding DNA: TGCGCCAGCAGCAGATCTAGGGATGTTGGGTTCGGGACAGATACGCAGTATTTT. Protein product: CASSRSRDVGFGTDTQYF.

This chain links TRBV28 with TRBJ2-5; D is uncertain. The V and J ends lost 5 bases and 5 bases respectively, with 12 bases between them. Germline loops: CDR1 MDHEN, CDR2 SYDVKM. The length of the CDR3 is 13 residues. The CDR3 region is CASSRLHWETQYF. The CDR3, as DNA: TGTGCCAGCAGTAGGCTACATTGGGAGACCCAGTACTTC.

In DNA, the CDR3 is TGCAGCGTCCGACCAGGGGCTGTCGTCGGATTGAACTATGGCTACACCTTC. Translation: CSVRPGAVVGLNYGYTF. The rearrangement joins TRBV29-1 to TRBJ1-2, with D possibly TRBD1 on 6 matching bases. Trimming removed 6 bases from V and 2 bases from J, with 25 bases in between. Germline lookup yields CDR1 SQVTM and CDR2 ANQGSEA. There are 17 residues in the CDR3.

V usage is TRBV7-9 and J usage is TRBJ2-5, with 10 bases aligning to TRBD2. Per germline, CDR1 SEHNR and CDR2 FQNEAQ (reference sequence). V lost 4 bases and J lost 4; bases outside the gene matches: 9. The CDR3 length is 16 residues. The CDR3 DNA reads as TGTGCCAGCAGCTCGGGGGCTAGCGGGAGTCGAGAGACCCAGTACTTC. This translates into CASSSGASGSRETQYF.